Included here is one T cell receptor beta chain sequence, with context. Its antigen remains unknown. The sample comes from a study of cytomegalovirus exposure and HLA in healthy donors. Study background: The Caucasian-associated ancestry cluster held over 80% of roughly 370 genotyped donors.

The PCR employed 60 Vbeta primers together with 13 Jbeta primers. The data were produced by immunoSEQ multiplex PCR, yet TCRdb's version contains in-frame clones alone and is incomplete. The profile shows 150,000 to 200,000 clones, 68% of them singletons. Study outcomes and limitations: Certain sequence variants were highly shared and formed a cluster, and this cluster was likely a sequencing artifact.

CDR3 length: 15 residues. V gave up 3 bases and J gave up 7 bases; unmatched junction bases: 7. Germline V gene data show CDR1 as MNHEY and CDR2 as SMNVEV (reference sequence). V usage is TRBV27 and J usage is TRBJ2-1, with 9 bases aligning to TRBD1. The source of this sequence is a woman aged 40 to 55 in good health and CMV-seropositive. The material sequenced was PBMCs. The CDR3 nucleotides read TGTGCCAGCAGTTTCTTGGGGACAGGGAGAAATGAGCAGTTCTTC. Residues: CASSFLGTGRNEQFF.